These 8 T cell receptor beta chains came from one sample sequenced in a study of blood T cells in healthy people across ages. A second PCR of about 7 to 12 cycles used a sample-barcoded 5' primer and a J-beta primer mix. TCRdb recomputed calls from the 5' RACE reads with MiXCR, one row per CDR3 protein. The table includes 1.5 million to 2 million distinct CDR3 sequences, about 35% detected once. The sample comprised blood. Receptors originate from a woman aged 25 to 39 in good health.

As for this clonotype: At one end, the junction sequence differs from germline, possibly due to a read error. The genes are TRBV28 and TRBJ2-1, with a possible D match to TRBD2 (7 bases). Germline CDR1 MDHEN, CDR2 SYDVKM. This CDR3 comprises 14 residues. CDR3 nucleotides: TGTGCCACTATGTGGGGGGGCTCCTACGATGAGCAGTTCTTC. Amino acids: CATMWGGSYDEQFF.

This clonotype occurred once. The chain links TRBV6-5 to TRBJ1-4; D gene uncertain. The CDR3 is 15 amino acids. The germline V gene has CDR1 MNHEY and CDR2 SVGAGI. The V end was cut by 2 bases, the J end by 5 bases, with 12 bases between. In DNA, the CDR3 is TGTGCCAGCAGTTACAGGATGTACTCAAATGAAAAACTGTTTTTT. It specifies CASSYRMYSNEKLFF.

The genes are TRBV2 and TRBJ1-2; D call uncertain. The CDR3 contains 13 residues. The germline V gene has CDR1 SNHLY and CDR2 FYNNEI. The ends were cut back, 4 bases at V and 7 bases at J, with 13 bases in the middle. As DNA, the CDR3 is TGTGCCAGCAGTGGGGTCGGGGATCTTGGCTACACCTTC. This codes for CASSGVGDLGYTF.

In this sample, this clonotype turned up many times. The chain recombines TRBV20-1 with TRBJ2-6, with D hard to call. The germline V gene has CDR1 DFQATT and CDR2 SNEGSKA (reference sequence). With 3 bases removed from V and 1 base from J, the gap between germline ends came to 7 bases. This CDR3 spans 14 amino acids. DNA for the CDR3: TGCAGTGCTAGTCCCCGGTCTGGGGCCAACGTCCTGACTTTC. It specifies CSASPRSGANVLTF.

This clonotype was recorded a few times. V is TRBV6-1 and J is TRBJ2-7; tentatively, D is TRBD1 or TRBD2 (5 bases each). Germline CDR1 is MNHNS and CDR2 is SASEGT. V was pared by 7 bases and J by 2 bases, with 18 bases between. The CDR3 length is 15 residues. CDR3 nucleotides: TGTGCCAGCACTCTCGGGACCGCAGGAGCCTACGAGCAGTACTTC. This translates into CASTLGTAGAYEQYF.

This clonotype has only a few counts. This chain uses TRBV7-9 with TRBJ2-1; no clear D gene. V was trimmed by 3 bases and J by 5 bases, leaving 14 bases between them. The CDR3 has 15 residues. CDR1 and CDR2 (germline): SEHNR, FQNEAQ (reference sequence). The CDR3 nucleotides are TGTGCCAGCAGCTTCTATAGCACCCGCGACAATGAGCAGTTCTTC. This sequence encodes CASSFYSTRDNEQFF.

This clonotype was recorded at least ten times. CDR3 nucleotides: TGCAGTGCTACCCCTCAGGGAAACATTCAGTACTTC. Translated: CSATPQGNIQYF. The chain uses TRBV20-1 and TRBJ2-4; tentatively, D is TRBD1 (5 bases). This CDR3 is 12 amino acids long. Trimming removed 4 bases from V and 6 bases from J, with 10 bases in between. Germline lookup yields CDR1 DFQATT and CDR2 SNEGSKA (reference sequence).

This clonotype has a single count. The V gene is TRBV5-1, the J gene TRBJ2-2, with D tentatively TRBD2 (6 bases). The CDR3 is 16 residues long. Trimming shortened V by 0 bases and J by 7 bases, and 16 bases separated the two germline ends. CDR1 and CDR2 (germline): SGHRS, YFSETQ. CDR3 protein: CASSLETSRRGGELFF. The CDR3, as DNA: TGCGCCAGCAGCTTGGAAACCTCGAGGAGGGGCGGGGAGCTGTTTTTT.